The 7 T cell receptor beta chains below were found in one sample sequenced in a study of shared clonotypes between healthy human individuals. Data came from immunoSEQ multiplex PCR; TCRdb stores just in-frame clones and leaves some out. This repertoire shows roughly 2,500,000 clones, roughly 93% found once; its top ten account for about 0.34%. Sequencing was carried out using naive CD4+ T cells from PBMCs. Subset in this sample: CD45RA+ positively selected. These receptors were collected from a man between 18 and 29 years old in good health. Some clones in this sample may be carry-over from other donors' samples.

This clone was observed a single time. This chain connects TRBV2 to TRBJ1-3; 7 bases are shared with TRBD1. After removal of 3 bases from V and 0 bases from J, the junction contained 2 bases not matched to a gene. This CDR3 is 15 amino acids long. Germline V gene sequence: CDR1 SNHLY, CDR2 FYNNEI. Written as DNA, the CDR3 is TGTGCCAGCAGTGAGGGACAGCTCTCTGGAAACACCATATATTTT. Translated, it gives CASSEGQLSGNTIYF.

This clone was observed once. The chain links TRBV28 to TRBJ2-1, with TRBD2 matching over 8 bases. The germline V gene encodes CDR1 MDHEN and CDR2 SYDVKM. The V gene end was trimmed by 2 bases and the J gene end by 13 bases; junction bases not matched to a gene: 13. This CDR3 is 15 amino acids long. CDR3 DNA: TGTGCCAGCAGTTTACTCGGTAATAGCGGGACGGTTCAGTTCTTC. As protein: CASSLLGNSGTVQFF.

CDR3 sequence (DNA): TGTGCCAGCAGCTTGTTAGCGGGGAGGGCCACAGATACGCAGTATTTT. Translating it yields CASSLLAGRATDTQYF. The chain carries TRBV11-2 and TRBJ2-3; the match to TRBD2 covers 8 bases. Germline-derived CDR1 and CDR2 are SGHAT and FQNNGV. The CDR3 covers 16 residues. V lost 3 bases to trimming and J lost 2 bases; unmatched junction nucleotides: 7.

CDR3 nucleotide sequence: TGCGCCAGCAGCCCACACACAACAGGAACCGGGGAGCTGTTTTTT. Translated, it gives CASSPHTTGTGELFF. The chain couples TRBV5-1 to TRBJ2-2, with a weak D call TRBD1 (5 bases). V gave up 4 bases and J gave up 5 bases, with 15 bases separating them. Germline assignment: CDR1 SGHRS and CDR2 YFSETQ. The CDR3 is 15 amino acids.

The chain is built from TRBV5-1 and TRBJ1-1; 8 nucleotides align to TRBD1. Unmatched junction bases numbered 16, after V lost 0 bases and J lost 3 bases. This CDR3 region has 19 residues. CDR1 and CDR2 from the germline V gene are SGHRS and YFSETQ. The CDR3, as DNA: TGCGCCAGCAGCTTGGCCCCGACAGGGGCGCATAGGGAGCACACTGAAGCTTTCTTT. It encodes CASSLAPTGAHREHTEAFF.

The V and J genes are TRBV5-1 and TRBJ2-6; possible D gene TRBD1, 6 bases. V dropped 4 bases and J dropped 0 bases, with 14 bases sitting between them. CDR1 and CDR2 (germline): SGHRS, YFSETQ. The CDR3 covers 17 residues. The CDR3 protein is CASSPGTISSGANVLTF. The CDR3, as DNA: TGCGCCAGCAGCCCCGGGACAATAAGCTCTGGGGCCAACGTCCTGACTTTC.

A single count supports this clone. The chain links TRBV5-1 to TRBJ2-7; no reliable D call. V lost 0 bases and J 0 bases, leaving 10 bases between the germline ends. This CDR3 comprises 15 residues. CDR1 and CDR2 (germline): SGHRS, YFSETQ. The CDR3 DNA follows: TGCGCCAGCAGCTTGGGAGAGGTTAGCTCCTACGAGCAGTACTTC. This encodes CASSLGEVSSYEQYF.